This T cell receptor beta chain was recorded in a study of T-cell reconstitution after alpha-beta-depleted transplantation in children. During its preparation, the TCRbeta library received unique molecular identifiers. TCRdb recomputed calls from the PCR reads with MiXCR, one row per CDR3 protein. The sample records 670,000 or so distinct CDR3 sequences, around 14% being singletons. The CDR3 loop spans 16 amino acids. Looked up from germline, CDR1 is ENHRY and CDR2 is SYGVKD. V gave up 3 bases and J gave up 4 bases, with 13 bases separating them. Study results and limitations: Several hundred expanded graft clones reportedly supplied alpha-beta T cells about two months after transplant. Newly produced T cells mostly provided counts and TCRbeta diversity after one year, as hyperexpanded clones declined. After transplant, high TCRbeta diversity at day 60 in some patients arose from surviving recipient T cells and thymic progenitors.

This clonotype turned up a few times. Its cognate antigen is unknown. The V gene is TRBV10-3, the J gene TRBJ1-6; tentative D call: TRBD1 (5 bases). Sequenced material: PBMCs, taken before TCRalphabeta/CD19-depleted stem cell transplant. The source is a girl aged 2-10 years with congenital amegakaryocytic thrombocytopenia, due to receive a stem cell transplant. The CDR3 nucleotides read TGTGCCATCAGTGACGACAGTCAACCTTATAATTCACCCCTCCACTTT. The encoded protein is CAISDDSQPYNSPLHF.